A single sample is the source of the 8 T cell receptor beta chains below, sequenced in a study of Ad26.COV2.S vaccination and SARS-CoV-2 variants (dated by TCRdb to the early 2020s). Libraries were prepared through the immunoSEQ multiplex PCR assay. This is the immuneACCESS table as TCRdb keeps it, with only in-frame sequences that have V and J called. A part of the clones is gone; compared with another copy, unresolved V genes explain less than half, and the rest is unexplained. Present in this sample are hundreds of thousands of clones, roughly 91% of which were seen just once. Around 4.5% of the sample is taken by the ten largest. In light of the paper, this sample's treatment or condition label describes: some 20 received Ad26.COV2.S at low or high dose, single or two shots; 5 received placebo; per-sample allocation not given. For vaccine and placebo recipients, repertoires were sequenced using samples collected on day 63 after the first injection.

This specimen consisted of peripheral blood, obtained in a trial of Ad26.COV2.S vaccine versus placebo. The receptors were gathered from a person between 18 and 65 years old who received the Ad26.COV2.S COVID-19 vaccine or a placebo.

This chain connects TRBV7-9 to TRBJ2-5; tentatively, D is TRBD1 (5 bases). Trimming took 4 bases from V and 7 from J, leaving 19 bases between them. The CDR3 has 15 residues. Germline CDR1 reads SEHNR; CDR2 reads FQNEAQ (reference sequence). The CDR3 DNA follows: TGTGCCAGCAGCTCCTCTACCAGGGCCCTTGGGACCCAGTACTTC. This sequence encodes CASSSSTRALGTQYF.

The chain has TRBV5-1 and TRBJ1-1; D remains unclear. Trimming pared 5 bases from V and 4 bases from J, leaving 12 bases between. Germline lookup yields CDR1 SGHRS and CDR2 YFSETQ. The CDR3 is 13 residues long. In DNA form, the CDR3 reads TGCGCCAGCAGATTGACCGTGATCACTGAAGCTTTCTTT. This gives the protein CASRLTVITEAFF.

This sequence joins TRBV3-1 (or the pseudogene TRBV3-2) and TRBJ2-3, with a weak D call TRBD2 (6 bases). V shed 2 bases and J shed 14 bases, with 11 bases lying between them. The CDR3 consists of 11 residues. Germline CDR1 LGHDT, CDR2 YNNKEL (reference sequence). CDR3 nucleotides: TGTGCCAGCAGCCAACGGGACTTACTGTATTTT. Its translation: CASSQRDLLYF.

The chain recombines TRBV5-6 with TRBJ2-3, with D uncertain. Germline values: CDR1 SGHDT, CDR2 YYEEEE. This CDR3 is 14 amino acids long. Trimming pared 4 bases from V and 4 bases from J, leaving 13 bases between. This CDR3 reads CASSGDIGADTQYF. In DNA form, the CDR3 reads TGTGCCAGCAGCGGAGATATTGGGGCAGATACGCAGTATTTT.

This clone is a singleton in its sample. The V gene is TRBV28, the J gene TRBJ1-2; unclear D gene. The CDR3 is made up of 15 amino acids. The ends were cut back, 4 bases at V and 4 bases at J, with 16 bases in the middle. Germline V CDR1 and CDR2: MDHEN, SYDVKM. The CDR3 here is CASSSLGSQTYGYTF. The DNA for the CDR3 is TGTGCCAGCAGTTCCCTCGGCTCTCAAACCTATGGCTACACCTTC.

CDR3 amino acids: CASSPETVTPYTF. The CDR3 DNA reads TGTGCCAGCAGCCCCGAGACAGTTACTCCGTACACCTTC. The chain recombines TRBV28 with TRBJ1-2; possibly TRBD1 for D (5 bases). Germline assignment: CDR1 MDHEN and CDR2 SYDVKM. V was trimmed by 6 bases and J by 11 bases, leaving 19 bases between them. This CDR3 is 13 amino acids long.

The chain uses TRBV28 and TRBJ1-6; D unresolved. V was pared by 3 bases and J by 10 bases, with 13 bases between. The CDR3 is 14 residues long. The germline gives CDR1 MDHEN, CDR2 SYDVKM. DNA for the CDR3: TGTGCCAGCAGTTTTTGGGAGACGGGGTCACCCCTCCACTTT. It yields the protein CASSFWETGSPLHF.

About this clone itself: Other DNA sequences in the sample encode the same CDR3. This CDR3 is CASTRGGNQPQHF. The CDR3 DNA sequence: TGTGCCAGCACCCGGGGGGGCAATCAGCCCCAGCATTTT. V gene TRBV28 combines with J gene TRBJ1-5, with a weak D call TRBD1 (5 bases). V was clipped by 7 bases and J by 2 bases, with 9 bases between them. The germline V gene encodes CDR1 MDHEN and CDR2 SYDVKM. The CDR3 has 13 amino acids. The entire variable domain, with the rest obtained from reference TRBV28 and TRBJ1-5, is as follows: DVKVTQSSRYLVKRTGEKVFLECVQDMDHENMFWYRQDPGLGLRLIYFSYDVKMKEKGDIPEGYSVSREKKERFSLILESASTNQTSMYLCASTRGGNQPQHFGDGTRLSIL.